The 14 T cell receptor beta chains given below trace back to one sample, sequenced in a study of blood T cell repertoires in COVID-19. Only in-frame clones appear in the TCRdb table, and some are missing; sequencing was by immunoSEQ multiplex PCR. The sample consists of 70,000 to 90,000 clones, over 75% of them appearing once. The sequencing sample was made of peripheral blood. The receptors originated from a human donor in a cohort sampled during active COVID-19.

The V call is TRBV29-1, the J call TRBJ1-2; the match to TRBD1 covers 7 bases. The CDR3 is 15 residues long. Germline CDR1 reads SQVTM; CDR2 reads ANQGSEA. Unmatched junction bases numbered 10, after V lost 2 bases and J lost 4 bases. The CDR3 region is CSVERGGGRGYGYTF. CDR3 DNA sequence: TGCAGCGTTGAAAGAGGAGGGGGCCGGGGCTATGGCTACACCTTC.

This clone was observed a single time. The rearrangement links TRBV9 to TRBJ2-1; D ambiguous. This CDR3 region has 15 residues. V was clipped by 0 bases and J by 4 bases, with 11 bases between them. Looked up from germline, CDR1 is SGDLS and CDR2 is YYNGEE. The CDR3 DNA reads TGTGCCAGCAGCGTAGCCACATGGGCATACAATGAGCAGTTCTTC. It specifies CASSVATWAYNEQFF.

This clone has a single count. The V and J genes are TRBV9 and TRBJ1-6; 7 nucleotides line up with TRBD1. Per the germline V gene, CDR1 is SGDLS and CDR2 is YYNGEE. This CDR3 has 14 residues. With V trimmed by 2 bases and J by 7 bases, 3 bases remained unmatched. The CDR3 loop reads CASSVTGSNSPLHF. CDR3 nucleotides: TGTGCCAGCAGCGTGACAGGGTCGAATTCACCCCTCCACTTT.

This sequence joins TRBV18 and TRBJ1-2; D is unresolved. The CDR3 contains 14 residues. From germline, CDR1 is KGHSH and CDR2 LQKENI. V gave up 6 bases and J gave up 6 bases, with 17 bases separating them. The CDR3 sequence: CASSAGGALNGYTF. The CDR3 nucleotides read TGTGCCAGCTCCGCGGGCGGAGCCCTTAATGGCTACACCTTC. Drawing the rest from reference TRBV18 and TRBJ1-2, the complete variable domain is NAGVMQNPRHLVRRRGQEARLRCSPMKGHSHVYWYRQLPEEGLKFMVYLQKENIIDESGMPKERFSAEFPKEGPSILRIQQVVRGDSAAYFCASSAGGALNGYTFGSGTRLTVV.

This chain uses TRBV19 with TRBJ2-6, with D maybe TRBD1 (5 bases). The CDR3 covers 14 residues. From germline, CDR1 is LNHDA and CDR2 SQIVND (reference sequence). Trimming shortened V by 8 bases and J by 1 base, and 9 bases separated the two germline ends. CDR3: CASAGLSGANVLTF. CDR3 coding DNA: TGTGCCAGTGCAGGGCTATCTGGGGCCAACGTCCTGACTTTC.

The chain joins TRBV13 to TRBJ1-2, with 7 bases lining up with TRBD1. The CDR3 length is 14 residues. CDR1 and CDR2 from the germline V gene are PRHDT and FYEKMQ (reference sequence). V was pared by 5 bases and J by 0 bases, with 3 bases of the junction left unmatched. CDR3: CASSTQGANYGYTF. Written as DNA, the CDR3 is TGTGCCAGCAGCACGCAGGGGGCTAACTATGGCTACACCTTC.

The chain couples TRBV5-6 to TRBJ1-2, with D possibly TRBD1 on 6 matching bases. CDR3 length equals 15 residues. The ends were cut back, 0 bases at V and 6 bases at J, with 15 bases in the middle. Germline CDR1 SGHDT, CDR2 YYEEEE. The CDR3 loop is CASSLVHRASNGYTF. In DNA form, the CDR3 reads TGTGCCAGCAGCTTGGTCCACAGGGCTTCAAATGGCTACACCTTC. Based on the CDR3 plus reference TRBV5-6 and TRBJ1-2, the full variable domain is DAGVTQSPTHLIKTRGQQVTLRCSPKSGHDTVSWYQQALGQGPQFIFQYYEEEERQRGNFPDRFSGHQFPNYSSELNVNALLLGDSALYLCASSLVHRASNGYTFGSGTRLTVV.

The chain is built from TRBV18 and TRBJ1-1, with D uncertain. This CDR3 contains 14 residues. Germline V lookup: CDR1 KGHSH, CDR2 LQKENI. V shed 1 base and J shed 4 bases, with 10 bases lying between them. The CDR3 nucleotides are TGTGCCAGCTCACCACAGCTGGGGAGCACTGAAGCTTTCTTT. As protein: CASSPQLGSTEAFF.

Details on this clone: Its ends do not fully match the called genes, so a read error is possible. This rearrangement joins TRBV30 to TRBJ2-7; D unclear. Germline CDR1 GTSNPN, CDR2 SVGIG (reference sequence). The CDR3 is made up of 13 amino acids. CDR3 sequence reads: CAWSEEASDEQYF. CDR3 DNA sequence: TGTGCCTGGAGTGAAGAGGCCTCCGACGAGCAGTACTTC.

This clone was seen just once. At the DNA level, this CDR3 is encoded by other sequences in the same sample as well. The chain has TRBV6-5 and TRBJ1-4; 11 bases agree with TRBD1. CDR1 MNHEY and CDR2 SVGAGI come from the germline V gene. The CDR3 is made up of 16 amino acids. Unmatched junction bases numbered 4, after V lost 2 bases and J lost 5 bases. CDR3 sequence (DNA): TGTGCCAGCAGTTACGGGACAGGGGGGGGGAATGAAAAACTGTTTTTT. Translation: CASSYGTGGGNEKLFF.

The CDR3 protein is CASSLGLAANTEAFF. CDR3 nucleotide sequence: TGTGCCAGCAGCTTGGGACTGGCTGCGAACACTGAAGCTTTCTTT. The chain recombines TRBV5-8 with TRBJ1-1; no firm D call. Trimming shortened V by 0 bases and J by 1 base, and 10 bases separated the two germline ends. The germline CDR1 and CDR2 sequences are SGHTS and YDEGEE. The CDR3 is 15 amino acids.

The V call is TRBV5-1, the J call TRBJ1-1, with a tentative D call TRBD1 (5 bases). This CDR3 has 15 amino acids. Germline V lookup: CDR1 SGHRS, CDR2 YFSETQ. V was cut by 0 bases and J by 3 bases, with 12 bases left in between. The CDR3 region is CASSLGQRWDTEAFF. The CDR3 nucleotides read TGCGCCAGCAGCTTGGGACAGCGCTGGGACACTGAAGCTTTCTTT.

Only one count was recorded for this clone. The chain uses TRBV19 and TRBJ2-5; TRBD2 might be the D (5 bases). This CDR3 comprises 14 residues. From germline, CDR1 is LNHDA and CDR2 SQIVND (reference sequence). V was clipped by 5 bases and J by 4 bases, with 14 bases between them. CDR3 coding DNA: TGTGCCAGTAGTCGGGGTTCTACCCTAGAGACCCAGTACTTC. Translation gives CASSRGSTLETQYF. Based on the CDR3 plus reference TRBV19 and TRBJ2-5, the full variable domain is DGGITQSPKYLFRKEGQNVTLSCEQNLNHDAMYWYRQDPGQGLRLIYYSQIVNDFQKGDIAEGYSVSREKKESFPLTVTSAQKNPTAFYLCASSRGSTLETQYFGPGTRLLVL.

The rearrangement joins TRBV30 to TRBJ1-6; 12 bases agree with TRBD1. J gave up 8 bases and V 4 bases, and 21 bases lay outside the gene matches. The CDR3 has 20 amino acids. CDR1 and CDR2 (germline): GTSNPN, SVGIG (reference sequence). The CDR3 sequence: CAWKRLSGQGALGYDSPLHF. DNA for the CDR3: TGTGCCTGGAAACGACTATCGGGACAGGGGGCGCTAGGTTACGATTCACCCCTCCACTTT. Variable domain in full (rest from reference TRBV30 and TRBJ1-6): SQTIHQWPATLVQPVGSPLSLECTVEGTSNPNLYWYRQAAGRGLQLLFYSVGIGQISSEVPQNLSASRPQDRQFILSSKKLLLSDSGFYLCAWKRLSGQGALGYDSPLHFGNGTRLTVT.